This TCR beta chain was documented in a study of vaccination effects on CD4 cells after COVID-19. Study-wide background: Culturing of a few million PBMC per well took place with roughly 10 IU/ml IL-2 and 9.5 to 10 ug/ml peptides.

General study points: In the late period after vaccination, infection- and vaccine-induced clones contracted markedly.

Using immunoSEQ multiplex PCR, the repertoire was profiled, and TCRdb retains in-frame clones only, with some absent. The profile shows around 69,000 clones, approximately 79% of them singletons. The culture ran for about 10 days, and then CD4+ T cells were isolated. Everyone in the study got two shots of either the BNT162b2 or mRNA-1273 vaccine. No vaccinee had earlier SARS-CoV-2 infection, and nucleocapsid antibodies were negative. Each culture had half its medium swapped for IL-2 medium on days 3 and 7. This CDR3 contains 13 residues. Looked up from germline, CDR1 is KGHSH and CDR2 is LQKENI. The V and J ends lost 3 bases and 3 bases respectively, with 8 bases between them. On this clone: Its antigen remains unknown.

The origin of this receptor is a human donor who received a COVID-19 vaccine. The gene calls are TRBV18 and TRBJ1-1, with D unresolved. Sequences were derived from CD4+ T cells from PBMCs cultured without peptide, sampled after COVID-19 vaccination. CDR3 in amino acids: CASSPYSDTEAFF. The CDR3 DNA is TGTGCCAGCTCACCCTACAGTGACACTGAAGCTTTCTTT.